This TCR beta chain stems from a study of shared clonotypes between healthy human individuals. Some clones are missing from TCRdb's copy, which holds only in-frame ones; the method was immunoSEQ multiplex PCR. Counted here are over 95,000 clones, over 65% occurring once; the ten biggest clones make up roughly 24%. The V gene's germline CDR1 is LGHNA and CDR2 YNFKEQ. The V end lost 4 bases, the J end lost 2 bases, and 16 bases lay between the germline ends. The CDR3 runs 16 residues. This receptor was obtained from a woman aged 30 to 39 in good health. The source material was memory CD8+ T cells sorted from blood. The subset: CD45RO+ cells pooled with CCR7-negative TemRA cells. The V gene is TRBV4-2, the J gene TRBJ2-3, with TRBD2 as a possible D gene (6 bases). CDR3 nucleotides: TGTGCCAGCAGCCCGTCGACCCTAGCGAACACAGATACGCAGTATTTT. Translating gives CASSPSTLANTDTQYF.